This T cell receptor beta chain comes out of a study of siplizumab effects on memory and regulatory T cells. Whole-study findings and limits: Treatment with siplizumab left mappable alloreactive CD4+ clones averaging 68.8% Treg-derived, compared with roughly 26% in controls.

Sequencing was performed with immunoSEQ multiplex PCR; in TCRdb, only in-frame clones are kept and a portion is missing. The sample carries 99,000 or so clones, nearly 95% recorded once. V was pared by 2 bases and J by 8 bases, with 2 bases of the junction left unmatched. The V gene's germline CDR1 is WSHSY and CDR2 SAAADI. There are 13 residues in the CDR3. Of note for this clone: Its target is unknown.

Sequencing was done on a sample of Tregs sorted from blood. The receptor was derived from a human donor in good health. The chain has TRBV10-2 and TRBJ2-2; 7 bases are a match to TRBD2. CDR3 DNA: TGCGCCAGCAGTGAGCTAGCGGTGGGGGAGCTGTTTTTT. This sequence encodes CASSELAVGELFF.